A single T cell receptor (beta chain) is shown here with its context. Antigen unknown. The germline V gene has CDR1 LGHNA and CDR2 YNFKEQ. The CDR3 loop spans 16 amino acids. V lost 1 base to trimming and J lost 6 bases, with 19 bases between them. The data derive from a study of response to subunit inactivated influenza vaccine. Study-wide results and caveats: New T cells are recruited in small numbers by each seasonal influenza vaccination, according to the authors' suggestion.

TCRdb recomputed calls from the RT-PCR reads with MiXCR, one row per CDR3 protein. The table lists about 780,000 distinct CDR3 sequences, roughly 20% of them singletons. Sample: PBMCs from blood, taken roughly 5 days after vaccination. The origin of this receptor is a man aged 50 to 59 who received an inactivated influenza vaccine. The V gene is TRBV4-2, the J gene TRBJ2-7, with a weak D call TRBD2 (7 bases). The CDR3 spells CASSQVRGLASIEQYF. The CDR3 DNA reads as TGTGCCAGCAGCCAAGTGCGGGGGCTTGCCTCGATCGAGCAGTACTTC.